The present T cell receptor (beta chain) was sequenced within a study of blood T cell repertoires in COVID-19. About the research overall: PBMCs, B-cell-depleted T cells, or T cells provided the cDNA or gDNA that made up the material.

The authors' processing: Amplifying reference gene primers gave estimates of nucleated cell counts. The repertoire was sequenced with immunoSEQ multiplex PCR; TCRdb's copy has only in-frame clones and lacks some. The DNA was the basis for D and trimming; V, J and clone size are from that table. The sample consists of more than 350,000 clones, approximately 88% of them appearing once. The CDR3 is 15 residues long. The germline V and J ends were trimmed by 3 bases and 10 bases, with 21 bases remaining between them. Germline values: CDR1 SGHNT, CDR2 YENEEA. Followed over time, Seattle patients had been enrolled while infection was active.

The sequence was collected from a woman under 40 with COVID-19, enrolled during active disease. Sequencing was performed on peripheral blood. V usage is TRBV11-3 and J usage is TRBJ1-2, with a weak D call TRBD1 (5 bases). The CDR3 reads CASSFGLGRAVPYTF. CDR3 nucleotides: TGTGCCAGCAGCTTCGGTCTTGGCAGGGCGGTTCCCTACACCTTC.